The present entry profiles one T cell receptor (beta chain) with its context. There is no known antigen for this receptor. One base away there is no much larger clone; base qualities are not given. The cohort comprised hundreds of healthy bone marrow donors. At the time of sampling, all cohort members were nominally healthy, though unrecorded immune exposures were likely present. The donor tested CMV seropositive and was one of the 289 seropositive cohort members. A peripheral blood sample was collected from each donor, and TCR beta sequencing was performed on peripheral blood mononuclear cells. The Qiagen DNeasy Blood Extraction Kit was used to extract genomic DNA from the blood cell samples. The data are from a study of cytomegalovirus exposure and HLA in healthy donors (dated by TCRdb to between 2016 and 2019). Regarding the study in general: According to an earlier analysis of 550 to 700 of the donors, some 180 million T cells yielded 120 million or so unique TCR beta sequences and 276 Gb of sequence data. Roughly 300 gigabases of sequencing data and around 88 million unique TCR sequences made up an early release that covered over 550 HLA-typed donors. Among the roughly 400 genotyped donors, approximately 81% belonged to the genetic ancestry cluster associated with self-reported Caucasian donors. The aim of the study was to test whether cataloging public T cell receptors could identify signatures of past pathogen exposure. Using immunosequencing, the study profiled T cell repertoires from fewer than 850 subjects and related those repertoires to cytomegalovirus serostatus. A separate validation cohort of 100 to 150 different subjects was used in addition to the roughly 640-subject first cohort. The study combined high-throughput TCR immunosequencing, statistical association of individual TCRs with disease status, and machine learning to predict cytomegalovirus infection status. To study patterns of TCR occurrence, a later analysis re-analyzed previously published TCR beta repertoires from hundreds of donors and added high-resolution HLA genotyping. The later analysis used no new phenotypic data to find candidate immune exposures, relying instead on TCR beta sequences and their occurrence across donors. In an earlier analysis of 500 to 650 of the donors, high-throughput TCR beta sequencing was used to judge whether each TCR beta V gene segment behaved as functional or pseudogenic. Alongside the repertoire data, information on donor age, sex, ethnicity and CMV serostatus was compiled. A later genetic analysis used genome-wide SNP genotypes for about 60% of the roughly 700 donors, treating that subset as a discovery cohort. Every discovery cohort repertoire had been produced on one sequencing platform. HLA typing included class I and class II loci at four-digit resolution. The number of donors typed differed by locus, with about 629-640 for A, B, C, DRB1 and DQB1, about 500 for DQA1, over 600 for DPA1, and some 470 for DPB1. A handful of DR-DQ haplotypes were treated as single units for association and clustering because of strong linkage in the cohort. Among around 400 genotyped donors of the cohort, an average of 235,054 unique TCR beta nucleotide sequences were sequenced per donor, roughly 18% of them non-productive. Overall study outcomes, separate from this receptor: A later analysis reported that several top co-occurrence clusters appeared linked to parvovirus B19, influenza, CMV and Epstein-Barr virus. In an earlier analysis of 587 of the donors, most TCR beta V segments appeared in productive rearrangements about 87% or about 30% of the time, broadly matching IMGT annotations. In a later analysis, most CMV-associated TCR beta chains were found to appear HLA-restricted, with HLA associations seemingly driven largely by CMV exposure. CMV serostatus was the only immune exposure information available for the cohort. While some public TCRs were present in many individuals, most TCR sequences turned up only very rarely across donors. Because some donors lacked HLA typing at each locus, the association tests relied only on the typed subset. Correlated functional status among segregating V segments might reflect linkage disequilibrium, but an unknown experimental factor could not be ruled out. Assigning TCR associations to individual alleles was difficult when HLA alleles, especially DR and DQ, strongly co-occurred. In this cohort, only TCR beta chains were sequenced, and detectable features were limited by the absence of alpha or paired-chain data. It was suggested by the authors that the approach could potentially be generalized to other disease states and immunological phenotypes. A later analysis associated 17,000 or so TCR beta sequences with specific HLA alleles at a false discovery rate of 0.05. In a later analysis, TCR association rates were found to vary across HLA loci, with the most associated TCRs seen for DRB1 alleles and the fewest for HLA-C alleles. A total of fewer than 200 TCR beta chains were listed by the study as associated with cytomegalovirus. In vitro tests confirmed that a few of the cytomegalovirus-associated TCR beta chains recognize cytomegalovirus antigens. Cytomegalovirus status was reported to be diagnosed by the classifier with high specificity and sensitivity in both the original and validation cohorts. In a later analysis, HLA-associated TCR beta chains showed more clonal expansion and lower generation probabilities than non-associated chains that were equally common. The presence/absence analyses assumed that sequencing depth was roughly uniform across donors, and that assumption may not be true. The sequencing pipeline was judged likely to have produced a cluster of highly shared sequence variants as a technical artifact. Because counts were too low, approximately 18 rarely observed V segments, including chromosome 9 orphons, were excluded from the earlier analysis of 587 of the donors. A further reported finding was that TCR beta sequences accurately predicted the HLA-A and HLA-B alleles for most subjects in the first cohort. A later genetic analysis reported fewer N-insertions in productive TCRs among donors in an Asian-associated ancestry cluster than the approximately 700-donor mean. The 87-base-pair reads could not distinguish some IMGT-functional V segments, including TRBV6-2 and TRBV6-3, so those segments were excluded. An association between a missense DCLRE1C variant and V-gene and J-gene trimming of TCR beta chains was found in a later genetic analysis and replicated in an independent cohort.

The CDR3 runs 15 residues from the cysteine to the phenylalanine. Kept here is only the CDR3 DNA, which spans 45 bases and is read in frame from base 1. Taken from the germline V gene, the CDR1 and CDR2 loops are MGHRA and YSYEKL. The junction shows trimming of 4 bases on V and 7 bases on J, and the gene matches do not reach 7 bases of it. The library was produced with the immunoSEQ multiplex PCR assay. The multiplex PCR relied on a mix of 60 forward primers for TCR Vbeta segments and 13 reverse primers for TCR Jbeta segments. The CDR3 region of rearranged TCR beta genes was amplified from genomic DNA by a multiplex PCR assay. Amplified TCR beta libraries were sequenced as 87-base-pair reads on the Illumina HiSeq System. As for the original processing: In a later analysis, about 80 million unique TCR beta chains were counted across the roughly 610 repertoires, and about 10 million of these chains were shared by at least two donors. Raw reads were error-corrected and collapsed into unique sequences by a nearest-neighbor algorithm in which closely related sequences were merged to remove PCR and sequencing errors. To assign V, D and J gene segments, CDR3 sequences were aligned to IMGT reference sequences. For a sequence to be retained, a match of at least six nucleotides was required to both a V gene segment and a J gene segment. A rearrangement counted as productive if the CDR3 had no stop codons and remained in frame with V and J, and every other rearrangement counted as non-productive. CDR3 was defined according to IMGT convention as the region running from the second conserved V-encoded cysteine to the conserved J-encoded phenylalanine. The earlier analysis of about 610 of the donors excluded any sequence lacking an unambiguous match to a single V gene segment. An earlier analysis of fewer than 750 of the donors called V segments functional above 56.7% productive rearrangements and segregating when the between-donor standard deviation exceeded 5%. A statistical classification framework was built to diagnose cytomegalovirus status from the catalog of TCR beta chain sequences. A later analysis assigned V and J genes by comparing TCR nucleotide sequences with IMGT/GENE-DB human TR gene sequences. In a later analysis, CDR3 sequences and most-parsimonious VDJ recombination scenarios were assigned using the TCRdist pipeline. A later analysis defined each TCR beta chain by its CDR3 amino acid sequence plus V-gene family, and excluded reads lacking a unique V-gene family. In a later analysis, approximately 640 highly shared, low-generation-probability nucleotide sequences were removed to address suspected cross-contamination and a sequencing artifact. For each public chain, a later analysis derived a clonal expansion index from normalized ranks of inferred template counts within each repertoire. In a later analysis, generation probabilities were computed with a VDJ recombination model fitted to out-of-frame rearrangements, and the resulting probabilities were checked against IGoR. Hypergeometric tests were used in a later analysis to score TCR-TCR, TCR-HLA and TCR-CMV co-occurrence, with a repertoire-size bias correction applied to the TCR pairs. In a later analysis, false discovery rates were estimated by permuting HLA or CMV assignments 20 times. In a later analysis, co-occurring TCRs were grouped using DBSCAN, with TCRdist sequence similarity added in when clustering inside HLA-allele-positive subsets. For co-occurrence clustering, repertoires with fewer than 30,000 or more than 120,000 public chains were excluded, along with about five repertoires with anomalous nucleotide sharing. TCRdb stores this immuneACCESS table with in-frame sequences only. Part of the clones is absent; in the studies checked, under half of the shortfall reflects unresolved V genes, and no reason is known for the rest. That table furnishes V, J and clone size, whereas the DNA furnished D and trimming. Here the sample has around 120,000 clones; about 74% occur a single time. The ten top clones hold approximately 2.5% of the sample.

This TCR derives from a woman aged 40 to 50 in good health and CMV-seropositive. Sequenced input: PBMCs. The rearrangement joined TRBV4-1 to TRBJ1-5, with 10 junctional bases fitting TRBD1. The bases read TGCGCCAGCAGCCGTTCCGGGACAGGGGACCAGCCCCAGCATTTT. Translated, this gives CASSRSGTGDQPQHF.